The entry below gives a single TCR beta chain sequence along with its context. Repertoires were generated with immunoSEQ multiplex PCR, while TCRdb's copy carries only in-frame clones and drops some. The sample records 200,000 to 250,000 clones, about 88% being singletons. These data come from a study of blood T cell repertoires in COVID-19. Germline V CDR1 and CDR2: MNHEY, SVGEGT. This CDR3 is built from 14 residues. Germline trimming cut 6 bases from V and 11 bases from J; bases unmatched to any gene: 13. The sequenced sample was peripheral blood. The sequence derives from a woman between 40 and 55 years old who had recovered from COVID-19. The rearrangement uses TRBV6-2 or TRBV6-3 and TRBJ1-5, with 7 bases identical to TRBD1. The CDR3 nucleotides read TGTGCCAGCAGCCCCGACAGGGCGGGGACAGCCCAGCATTTT. Its protein product is CASSPDRAGTAQHF.